A single sample gave rise to the 13 T cell receptor beta chains below, sequenced in a study of T cell repertoires in cytomegalovirus infection. One entry per CDR3 protein, called by TCRdb with MiXCR from the reads. The sample yields about a million distinct CDR3 sequences, around 30% seen once. Antigen specificity for these receptors is unknown. The sequencing here drew on cultured CD8+ T cells from PBMCs, taken from culture after CMV antigen stimulation. The source of these receptors is a human donor in good health (CMV status not recorded). Some clones in this sample may be carry-over from other donors' samples.

This clonotype was seen only a few times. The genes are TRBV15 and TRBJ2-7; D may be TRBD2 (7 bases). Germline V gives CDR1 LNHNV, CDR2 YYDKDF (reference sequence). The CDR3 is 19 residues long. V was trimmed by 5 bases and J by 3 bases, leaving 29 bases between them. The CDR3 region is CATSGWGGGYSTPFYEQYF. CDR3 coding DNA: TGTGCCACCAGCGGATGGGGGGGGGGCTATTCAACTCCCTTCTACGAGCAGTACTTC.

This clonotype was observed a few times. The chain has TRBV10-3 and TRBJ2-1; D is unclear. V was shortened by 2 bases and J by 2 bases, with 7 bases between the two germline ends. Germline V gives CDR1 ENHRY, CDR2 SYGVKD. The CDR3 contains 14 residues. The CDR3 protein is CAISEDGAYNEQFF. CDR3 bases: TGTGCCATCAGTGAGGATGGGGCCTACAATGAGCAGTTCTTC.

The chain joins TRBV7-9 to TRBJ2-1; D uncertain. This CDR3 spans 15 amino acids. Looked up from germline, CDR1 is SEHNR and CDR2 is FQNEAQ (reference sequence). The germline V and J ends were trimmed by 5 bases and 0 bases, with 11 bases remaining between them. This chain's CDR3 is CASSPRADSYNEQFF. CDR3 in DNA: TGTGCCAGCAGCCCAAGGGCCGACTCCTACAATGAGCAGTTCTTC. The full variable domain, with the rest looked up from reference TRBV7-9 and TRBJ2-1, is DTGVSQNPRHKITKRGQNVTFRCDPISEHNRLYWYRQTLGQGPEFLTYFQNEAQLEKSRLLSDRFSAERPKGSFSTLEIQRTEQGDSAMYLCASSPRADSYNEQFFGPGTRLTVL.

A few counts support this clonotype. This sequence joins TRBV6-6 and TRBJ1-5, with D possibly TRBD1 on 6 matching bases. In germline, CDR1 is MNHNY, CDR2 SVGAGI (reference sequence). CDR3 length: 13 residues. As DNA, the CDR3 is TGTGCAGTAGGACAGACTAGCAATCAGCCCCAGCATTTT. Its translation: CAVGQTSNQPQHF.

The gene calls are TRBV28 and TRBJ2-2; D not resolved. Looked up from germline, CDR1 is MDHEN and CDR2 is SYDVKM. There are 15 residues in the CDR3. V lost 6 bases, J lost 4 bases, and 15 bases lay in between. For the CDR3, the DNA is TGTGCCAGCAGAAAACTCCGGACCGGCACCGGGGAGCTGTTTTTT. This sequence encodes CASRKLRTGTGELFF.

In the case of this clonotype: A much larger clonotype is one base distant, so this may be a read error. CDR3 DNA: TGTGCCAGCAGCTTAGACTCGCGGGGGAGCCGCACAGATACGCAGTATTTT. Encoded protein: CASSLDSRGSRTDTQYF. This chain uses TRBV7-2 with TRBJ2-3; 7 bases are a match to TRBD2. V dropped 1 base and J dropped 1; count of bases not matched to a gene: 8. Looked up from germline, CDR1 is SGHTA and CDR2 is FQGNSA. This CDR3 is 17 amino acids long.

This clonotype was seen more than once but under ten times. The chain uses TRBV2 and TRBJ1-1; TRBD1 might be the D (5 bases). Per the germline V gene, CDR1 is SNHLY and CDR2 is FYNNEI. V gave up 6 bases and J gave up 6 bases, with 20 bases separating them. CDR3 length equals 15 residues. CDR3 residues: CASSPMEWGGSEAFF. The CDR3 DNA reads TGTGCCAGCAGCCCGATGGAGTGGGGGGGGTCTGAAGCTTTCTTT.

This sequence joins TRBV12-3 or TRBV12-4 and TRBJ1-2, with 8 bases aligning to TRBD1. V was pared by 6 bases and J by 0 bases, with 12 bases of the junction left unmatched. The CDR3 contains 17 residues. DNA for the CDR3: TGTGCCAGCAGGAAGGGACAGGTGGGGGGTCCTAACTATGGCTACACCTTC. Translated: CASRKGQVGGPNYGYTF.

This chain joins TRBV6-1 and TRBJ2-2; 7 nucleotides match TRBD1. Per the germline V gene, CDR1 is MNHNS and CDR2 is SASEGT. The CDR3 consists of 14 residues. The J segment lost 11 bases and the V segment lost 6 bases, leaving 12 bases of the junction unmatched. The CDR3 nucleotides read TGTGCCAGCAGCAGGGGGATGGAAGCGATCGAGCTGTTTTTT. Translated, it gives CASSRGMEAIELFF.

The chain recombines TRBV27 with TRBJ1-2, with D uncertain. This CDR3 is 13 amino acids long. Germline V gene data show CDR1 as MNHEY and CDR2 as SMNVEV (reference sequence). The germline V and J ends were trimmed by 6 bases and 2 bases, with 10 bases remaining between them. The CDR3 protein is CASSDNSNYGYTF. CDR3 DNA: TGTGCCAGCAGCGACAATTCGAACTATGGCTACACCTTC.

This clonotype came up a few times. The chain uses TRBV7-6 and TRBJ1-1; no clear D gene. The CDR3 covers 14 residues. V was clipped by 5 bases and J by 5 bases, with 15 bases between them. Germline V gene data show CDR1 as SGHVS and CDR2 as FNYEAQ. CDR3 coding DNA: TGTGCCAGCAGCCCCGGCGGAGTGAGAACTGAAGCTTTCTTT. Its translation: CASSPGGVRTEAFF.

This clonotype was seen just once. The genes are TRBV9 and TRBJ1-1; possibly TRBD1 for D (5 bases). V was clipped by 2 bases and J by 8 bases, with 16 bases between them. The CDR3 spans 14 residues. CDR1 and CDR2 (germline): SGDLS, YYNGEE. The CDR3 sequence is CASSVRGTALEAFF. CDR3 DNA sequence: TGTGCCAGCAGCGTGAGGGGAACGGCTCTAGAAGCTTTCTTT.

The chain joins TRBV19 to TRBJ2-7, with D maybe TRBD2 (6 bases). CDR1 is LNHDA and CDR2 is SQIVND in the germline V gene (reference sequence). This CDR3 spans 14 amino acids. V lost 3 bases, J lost 1 base, and 10 bases lay in between. As DNA, the CDR3 is TGTGCCAGTAGTATGGGGACTGGATCCTACGAGCAGTACGTC. Protein product: CASSMGTGSYEQYV.